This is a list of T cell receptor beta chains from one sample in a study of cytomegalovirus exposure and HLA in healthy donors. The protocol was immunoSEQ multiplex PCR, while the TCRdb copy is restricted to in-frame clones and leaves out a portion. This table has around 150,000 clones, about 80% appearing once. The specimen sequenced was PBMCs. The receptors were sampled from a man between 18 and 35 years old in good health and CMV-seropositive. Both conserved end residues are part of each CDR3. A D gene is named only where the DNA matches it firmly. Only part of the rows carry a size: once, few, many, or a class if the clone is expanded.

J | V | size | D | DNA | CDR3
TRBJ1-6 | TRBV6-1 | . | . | TGTGCCAGCAGTGGACTGAGGAGCTCCTATAATTCACCCCTCCACTTT | CASSGLRSSYNSPLHF
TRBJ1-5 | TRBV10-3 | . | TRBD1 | TGTGCCATCAGCCAGACAGGGGACAATCAGCCCCAGCATTTT | CAISQTGDNQPQHF
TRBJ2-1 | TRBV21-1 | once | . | TGTGCCAGCAGCGGAACAGTAGCGGGAGGGCCATACAATGAGCAGTTCTTC | CASSGTVAGGPYNEQFF
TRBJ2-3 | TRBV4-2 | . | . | TGTGCCAGCAGCCAAGTAGCCCCACCGAGCACAGATACGCAGTATTTT | CASSQVAPPSTDTQYF
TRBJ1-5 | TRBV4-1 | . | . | TGCGCCAGCAGCCAAGGTAAACAAGTCAATCAGCCCCAGCATTTT | CASSQGKQVNQPQHF
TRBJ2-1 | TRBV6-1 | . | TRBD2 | TGTGCCAGCAGTGGGGACTTTATTTTTAGCGGGAGTGGTGAGCAGTTCTTC | CASSGDFIFSGSGEQFF
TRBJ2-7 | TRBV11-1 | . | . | TGTGCCAGCAGCCCCCACCCGAACAAGGGAGCCTACGAGCAGTACTTC | CASSPHPNKGAYEQYF
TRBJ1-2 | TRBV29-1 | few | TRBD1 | TGCAGCGTTGTCCCGACAGGGAGGAATGGCTACACCTTC | CSVVPTGRNGYTF
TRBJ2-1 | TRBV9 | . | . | TGTGCCAGCAACAGATTGAGCTCCACGGCGGGTGAGCAGTTCTTC | CASNRLSSTAGEQFF
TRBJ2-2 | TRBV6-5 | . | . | TGTGCCAGCAGCACCGGGACATACACCGGGGAGCTGTTTTTT | CASSTGTYTGELFF
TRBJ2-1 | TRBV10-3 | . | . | TGTGCCGCCAGCGCCTCCGAGGGCCGGGCCAATGAGCAGTTCTTC | CAASASEGRANEQFF
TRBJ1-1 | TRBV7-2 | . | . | TGTGCCAGCAGCTTATCAGGGACTGCCACTGAAGCTTTCTTT | CASSLSGTATEAFF
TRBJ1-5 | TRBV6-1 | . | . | TGTGCCAGCAGTGAACTCACTAGTCAGCCCCAGCATTTT | CASSELTSQPQHF
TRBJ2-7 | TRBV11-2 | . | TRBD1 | TGTGCCAGTACCCGGGACAGGGGTTACGAGCAGTACTTC | CASTRDRGYEQYF
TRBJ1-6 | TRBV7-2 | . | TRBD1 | TGTGCCAGCAGCCCGGACAGGGTAAATTCACCCCTCCACTTT | CASSPDRVNSPLHF
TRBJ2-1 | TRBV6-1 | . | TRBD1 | TGTGCCAGCAGTGAAAGTGGGAAGGGGGCGTCCTACAATGAGCAGTTCTTC | CASSESGKGASYNEQFF
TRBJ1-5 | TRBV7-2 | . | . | TGTGCCAGCAGCTTACAGGGCGTGGGCAATCAGCCCCAGCATTTT | CASSLQGVGNQPQHF
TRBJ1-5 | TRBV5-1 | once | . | TGCGCCAGCAGCCCCGGGGGAACTAGCAATCAGCCCCAGCATTTT | CASSPGGTSNQPQHF
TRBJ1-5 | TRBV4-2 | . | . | TGTGCCAGCAGCCAAGATCGGCGGAGGGGCCATAGCAATCAGCCCCAGCATTTT | CASSQDRRRGHSNQPQHF
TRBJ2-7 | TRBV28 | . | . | TGTGCCAAGAAGAACGCGGCATACGAGCAGTACTTC | CAKKNAAYEQYF
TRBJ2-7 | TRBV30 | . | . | TGTGCCTGGAGTCCCCGCTCCGGTTTCGACTACGAGCAGTACTTC | CAWSPRSGFDYEQYF
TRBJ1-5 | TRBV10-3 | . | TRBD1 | TGTGCCATCAGTGAGTTGGGGACAGATAAATATAGCAATCAGCCCCAGCATTTT | CAISELGTDKYSNQPQHF
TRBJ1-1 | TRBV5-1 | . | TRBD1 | TGCGCCAGCAGCTTGCAGGGGGCGCCCCGGGACACTGAAGCTTTCTTT | CASSLQGAPRDTEAFF
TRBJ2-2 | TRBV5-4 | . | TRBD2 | TGTGCCAGCAGGACTAGCGGGAGAGCTACTGGGGAGCTGTTTTTT | CASRTSGRATGELFF
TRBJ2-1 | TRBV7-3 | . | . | TGTGCCAGCAGCTCGTTCGGGGGGCTCCAGTTCTTC | CASSSFGGLQFF
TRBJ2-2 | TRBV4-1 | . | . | TGCGCCAGCAGCCAAGAGGCAGGCCTAGCCCCCGGGGAGCTGTTTTTT | CASSQEAGLAPGELFF
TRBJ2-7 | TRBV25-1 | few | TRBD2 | TGTGCCAGCAGTGAATCACTAGCGGGCCACCACGAGCAGTACTTC | CASSESLAGHHEQYF
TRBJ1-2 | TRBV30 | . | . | TGTGCCTGGAGTGAAACCGGGACAACTTATGGCTACACCTTC | CAWSETGTTYGYTF
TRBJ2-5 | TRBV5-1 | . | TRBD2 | TGCGCCAGCAGCTCCTGGACTAGCAGAGAAGAGACCCAGTACTTC | CASSSWTSREETQYF
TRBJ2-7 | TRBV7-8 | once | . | TGTGCCAGCAGCCATCCCGGCGAGCAGTACTTC | CASSHPGEQYF
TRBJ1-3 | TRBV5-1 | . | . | TGCGCCAGCAGCTTGGTTTCGGGCTCTGGAAACACCATATATTTT | CASSLVSGSGNTIYF
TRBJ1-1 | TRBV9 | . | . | TGTGCCAGCAGCGTAGGACACTTGAACACTGAAGCTTTCTTT | CASSVGHLNTEAFF
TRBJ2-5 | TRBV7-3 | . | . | TGTGCCAGCAGCTTACTGGGCGGGGAGACCCAGTACTTC | CASSLLGGETQYF
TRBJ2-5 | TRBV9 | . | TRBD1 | TGTGCCAGCAGCGCCCAAACAGGGGGATGGGAGACCCAGTACTTC | CASSAQTGGWETQYF
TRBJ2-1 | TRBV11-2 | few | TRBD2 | TGTGCCAGCAGCTTAGCCCTACTAGCGGGAGGTAATGAGCAGTTCTTC | CASSLALLAGGNEQFF
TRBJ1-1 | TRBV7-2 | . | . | TGTGCCAGCAGCTTAGAACAGGGCGGTACTGAAGCTTTCTTT | CASSLEQGGTEAFF
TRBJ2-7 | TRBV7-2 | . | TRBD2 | TGTGCCAGCAGCCGAGGGACTAGCGGGAGGCGGATTGGGGGAGAGCAGTACTTC | CASSRGTSGRRIGGEQYF
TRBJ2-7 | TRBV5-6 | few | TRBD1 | TGTGCCAGCAGCCCTATCCCGGGACAGCCTTCCTACGAGCAGTACTTC | CASSPIPGQPSYEQYF
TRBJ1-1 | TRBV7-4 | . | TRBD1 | TGTGCCAGCAGCTTCTACAGGGGGCGGAACACTGAAGCTTTCTTT | CASSFYRGRNTEAFF
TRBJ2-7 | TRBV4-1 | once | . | TGCGCCAGCAGCCAATTTGACAGGCCCTACGAGCAGTACTTC | CASSQFDRPYEQYF
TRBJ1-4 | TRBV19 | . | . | TGTGCCAGTAGCGGAGACAGAAATGAAAAACTGTTTTTT | CASSGDRNEKLFF
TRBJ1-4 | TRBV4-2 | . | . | TGTGCCAGCAGCCAAGATGCGGATATAGCTAATGAAAAACTGTTTTTT | CASSQDADIANEKLFF
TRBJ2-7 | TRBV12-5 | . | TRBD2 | TGTGCTAGTGGTTTGCTATCTAGGGGACTAGCGGGTCCCTACGAGCAGTACTTC | CASGLLSRGLAGPYEQYF
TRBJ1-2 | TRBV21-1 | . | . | TGTGCCAGCAGGGAGGGGGACAGCAACTATGGCTACACCTTC | CASREGDSNYGYTF
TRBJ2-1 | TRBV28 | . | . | TGTGCCAGCAGAGACAGCTCCTACAATGAGCAGTTCTTC | CASRDSSYNEQFF
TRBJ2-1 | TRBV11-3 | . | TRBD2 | TGTGCCAGCAGCTTAGGGGTAGCGGGAAACAATGAGCAGTTCTTC | CASSLGVAGNNEQFF
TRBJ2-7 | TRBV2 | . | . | TGTGCCAGCACTCCGAGACACCGCTACGAGCAGTACTTC | CASTPRHRYEQYF
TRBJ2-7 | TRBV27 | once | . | TGTGCCAGCAGTTTAGAGTTCCAGGGCAGGTCCGAGCAGTACTTC | CASSLEFQGRSEQYF
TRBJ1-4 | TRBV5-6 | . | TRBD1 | TGTGCCAGCAGGGAAAGGACAGGGGGAGAACTGTTTTTT | CASRERTGGELFF
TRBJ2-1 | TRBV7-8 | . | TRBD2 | TGTGCCAGCCATGGCGGGAGGCCTGGAGGGAATGAGCAGTTCTTC | CASHGGRPGGNEQFF
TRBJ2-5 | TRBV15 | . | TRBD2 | TGTGCCACCAGCAGCGGGGGGGATGGGACCCAGTACTTC | CATSSGGDGTQYF
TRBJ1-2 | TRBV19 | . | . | TGTGCCAGTAGACCGGGAGGTAACTATGGCTACACCTTC | CASRPGGNYGYTF
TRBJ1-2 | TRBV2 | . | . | TGTGCCAGCAGTGAAGTTAAAAGGGCAGGGATCCATGGCTACACCTTC | CASSEVKRAGIHGYTF
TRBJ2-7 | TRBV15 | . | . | TGTGCCACCAGCAGAGTCTCGGGGGATTTCTACGAGCAGTACTTC | CATSRVSGDFYEQYF